Sequencing of this TCR beta chain was carried out in a study of graft-versus-host responses after intestinal transplantation. Overall study context: The study gave all recipients anti-thymocyte globulin induction, then tacrolimus and steroids for about 3 years.

Study-wide points: Present in recipient marrow, GvH clones included some that appeared first in ileum or blood. Subjects displaying graft-donor T cell macrochimerism possessed elevated graft-versus-host to host-versus-graft clonal ratios inside allografts. The study associated peak circulating GvH clone levels with early post-transplant HvG declines.

With regard to this clone: What it binds is unknown.

The germline gives CDR1 MNHNY, CDR2 SVGAGI (reference sequence). The CDR3 spans 13 residues. V lost 6 bases, J lost 5 bases, and 13 bases lay in between. Data came from immunoSEQ multiplex PCR; TCRdb stores just in-frame clones and leaves some out. The table shows fewer than 30,000 clones, with 90% to 95% occurring only once. Sequences were derived from PBMCs, sampled 18 days after transplant. The V and J genes are TRBV6-6 and TRBJ1-1, with D perhaps matching TRBD1 (6 bases). This clonotype was sampled from a human patient who received an intestinal transplant, so some T cells may come from the graft donor. DNA for the CDR3: TGTGCCAGCAGCGCCGGAAGGGGGACTGAAGCTTTCTTT. It translates to CASSAGRGTEAFF.